A single sample gave rise to the 10 T cell receptor beta chains below, sequenced in a study of blood T cell repertoires in COVID-19. Assay: immunoSEQ multiplex PCR; the TCRdb copy retains only in-frame clones and omits some. The data show approximately 180,000 clones, about 85% seen once. Sequenced sample: peripheral blood. The receptors shown here come from a man aged 55 to 69 with active or convalescent COVID-19.

The chain combines TRBV7-8 with TRBJ1-2; D might be TRBD1 (6 bases). Germline CDR1 reads SGHVS; CDR2 reads FQNEAQ. The CDR3 sequence is 14 residues long. V was shortened by 8 bases and J by 8 bases, with 21 bases between the two germline ends. DNA of the CDR3: TGTGCCAGCCTGCCTTTGCGGGGGGGCTGGGGCTACACCTTC. This encodes CASLPLRGGWGYTF.

V and J are TRBV5-6 and TRBJ2-3; 8 bases agree with TRBD2. CDR3 size: 16 residues. J was trimmed by 4 bases and V by 0 bases; bases with no gene match: 7. In germline, CDR1 is SGHDT, CDR2 YYEEEE. CDR3 bases: TGTGCCAGCAGCTTGGCGGCGGGGGGCACCCCAGATACGCAGTATTTT. It encodes CASSLAAGGTPDTQYF.

This chain uses TRBV5-5 with TRBJ1-3; TRBD1 matches 11 bases. The germline V gene has CDR1 SGHKS and CDR2 YYEKEE (reference sequence). The V segment lost 4 bases and the J segment 1 base; nucleotides outside the gene matches: 13. The CDR3 consists of 19 residues. The CDR3 loop reads CASSKTGTGGTNSGNTIYF. DNA for the CDR3: TGTGCCAGCAGCAAGACCGGGACAGGGGGAACAAATTCTGGAAACACCATATATTTT.

The chain uses TRBV19 and TRBJ1-2; 7 nucleotides agree with TRBD1. The germline CDR1 and CDR2 sequences are LNHDA and SQIVND (reference sequence). Unmatched junction bases numbered 9, after V lost 7 bases and J lost 4 bases. The length of the CDR3 is 14 residues. The CDR3, as DNA: TGTGCCAGTATGACAGGGTTCCAGTCCTATGGCTACACCTTC. Translating it yields CASMTGFQSYGYTF.

V gene TRBV29-1 combines with J gene TRBJ1-1; weak D call: TRBD1 (6 bases). Trimming stripped 5 bases from V and 3 bases from J, with 13 bases between. CDR3 length: 13 residues. From germline, CDR1 is SQVTM and CDR2 ANQGSEA. CDR3 nucleotides: TGCAGCGTTTCTGGTCAGGGGTACACTGAAGCTTTCTTT. Protein: CSVSGQGYTEAFF.

The rearrangement joins TRBV7-9 to TRBJ2-1; D call uncertain. This CDR3 region has 14 residues. CDR1 is SEHNR, CDR2 FQNEAQ, per germline (reference sequence). The V end was cut by 2 bases, the J end by 5 bases, with 10 bases between. CDR3 DNA: TGTGCCAGCAGCTTATACCAGGTAAACAATGAGCAGTTCTTC. Translated, it gives CASSLYQVNNEQFF. The variable domain in full, with the rest retrieved from reference TRBV7-9 and TRBJ2-1, is DTGVSQNPRHKITKRGQNVTFRCDPISEHNRLYWYRQTLGQGPEFLTYFQNEAQLEKSRLLSDRFSAERPKGSFSTLEIQRTEQGDSAMYLCASSLYQVNNEQFFGPGTRLTVL.

V and J are TRBV4-1 and TRBJ2-3; 9 positions agree with TRBD2. After removal of 0 bases from V and 7 bases from J, the junction contained 5 bases not matched to a gene. This CDR3 is built from 15 residues. The germline gives CDR1 MGHRA, CDR2 YSYEKL. DNA for the CDR3: TGCGCCAGCAGCCAAGAGGCGGGGGGGCGATATACGCAGTATTTT. Its protein product is CASSQEAGGRYTQYF.

The V gene is TRBV10-3, the J gene TRBJ1-2; D is unresolved. Trimming removed 3 bases from V and 4 bases from J, with 12 bases in between. The CDR3 extends over 14 amino acids. CDR1 and CDR2 from the germline V gene are ENHRY and SYGVKD. CDR3 sequence (DNA): TGTGCCATCAGTGAATGGACTCAAGTCTATGGCTACACCTTC. It encodes CAISEWTQVYGYTF.

This chain connects TRBV24-1 to TRBJ2-5; TRBD1 aligns across 7 bases. Per the germline V gene, CDR1 is KGHDR and CDR2 is SFDVKD. V dropped 3 bases and J dropped 3; count of bases not matched to a gene: 6. The CDR3 spans 15 residues. The CDR3 spells CATSDQTGDEETQYF. The CDR3 DNA reads as TGTGCCACCAGTGATCAAACAGGGGATGAAGAGACCCAGTACTTC.

The V call is TRBV5-1, the J call TRBJ2-2, with a weak D call TRBD1 (6 bases). Germline lookup yields CDR1 SGHRS and CDR2 YFSETQ. The germline V and J ends were trimmed by 3 bases and 4 bases, with 7 bases remaining between them. The CDR3 runs 13 residues. CDR3 DNA: TGCGCCAGCAGCTCAGGGGTCACCGGGGAGCTGTTTTTT. Translation: CASSSGVTGELFF.